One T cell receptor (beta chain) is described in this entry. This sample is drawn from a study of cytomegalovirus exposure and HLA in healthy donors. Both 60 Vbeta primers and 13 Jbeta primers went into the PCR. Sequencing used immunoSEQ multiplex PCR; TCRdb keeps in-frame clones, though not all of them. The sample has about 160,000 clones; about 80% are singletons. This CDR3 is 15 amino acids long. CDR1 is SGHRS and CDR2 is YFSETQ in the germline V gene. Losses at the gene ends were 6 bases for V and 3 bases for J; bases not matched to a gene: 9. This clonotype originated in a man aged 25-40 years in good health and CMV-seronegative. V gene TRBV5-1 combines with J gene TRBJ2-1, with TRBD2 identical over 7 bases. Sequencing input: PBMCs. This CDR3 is CASTLLTSSYNEQFF. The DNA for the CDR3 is TGCGCCAGCACCCTGCTGACTAGCAGCTACAATGAGCAGTTCTTC.